Listed here are 11 T cell receptor beta chains from one sample, sequenced in a study of graft-versus-host responses after intestinal transplantation. Measured with immunoSEQ multiplex PCR; TCRdb has only the in-frame clones, and not every one. The table has approximately 100,000 clones, under 90% seen once. No antigen has been assigned to these receptors. The sequenced sample was unstimulated CD4+ T cells sorted from spleen or lymph node cells, obtained before intestinal transplant. The receptors derive from a human donor who received an intestinal transplant.

This clone was found a few times. The V call is TRBV6-1, the J call TRBJ1-5; D possibly corresponds to TRBD1 (6 bases). Germline V gives CDR1 MNHNS, CDR2 SASEGT. The CDR3 contains 14 residues. Trimming removed 7 bases from V and 0 bases from J, with 10 bases in between. The CDR3 nucleotides read TGTGCCAGCACCGGGGGGGCTAGCAATCAGCCCCAGCATTTT. Translation gives CASTGGASNQPQHF.

The table lists this clone with a few counts. J is TRBJ1-1 and V is TRBV19; D might be TRBD1 (5 bases). CDR3 length: 16 amino acids. The germline V and J ends were trimmed by 4 bases and 0 bases, with 15 bases remaining between them. Germline CDR1 is LNHDA and CDR2 is SQIVND (reference sequence). The CDR3 bases are TGTGCCAGTAGTACTCCCGGGACTTTTATGAACACTGAAGCTTTCTTT. It translates to CASSTPGTFMNTEAFF.

The rearrangement joins TRBV5-6 to TRBJ2-5, with 12 positions matching TRBD2. From germline, CDR1 is SGHDT and CDR2 YYEEEE. V trimming: 4 bases; J trimming: 5 bases; junction bases outside the gene matches: 6. The CDR3 length is 15 residues. Written as DNA, the CDR3 is TGTGCCAGCAGCCAGGTTACTAGCGGGGGGGAGACCCAGTACTTC. It encodes CASSQVTSGGETQYF.

The rearrangement links TRBV2 to TRBJ1-1, with D unclear. V lost 7 bases to trimming and J lost 5 bases, with 11 bases between them. From germline, CDR1 is SNHLY and CDR2 FYNNEI. This CDR3 has 12 amino acids. The CDR3 here is CASIRVGTEAFF. DNA for the CDR3: TGTGCCAGCATCCGAGTCGGGACTGAAGCTTTCTTT.

V gene TRBV7-3 combines with J gene TRBJ2-7, with 8 bases matching TRBD2. The CDR3 runs 13 residues. Germline V gene sequence: CDR1 SGHTA, CDR2 FQGTGA. The V and J ends lost 0 bases and 6 bases, in that order; junction bases with no gene match: 1. The CDR3 is CASSLTTSGEQYF. DNA of the CDR3: TGTGCCAGCAGCTTAACAACTAGCGGCGAGCAGTACTTC.

The genes are TRBV6-6 and TRBJ2-2; possibly TRBD2 for D (5 bases). Between the trimmed V and J ends, which lost 8 bases and 7 bases, there was a span of 11 bases. The CDR3 loop spans 12 amino acids. The germline gives CDR1 MNHNY, CDR2 SVGAGI (reference sequence). The CDR3 here is CASEVGGGELFF. CDR3 nucleotide sequence: TGTGCCAGCGAAGTTGGAGGCGGGGAGCTGTTTTTT.

V and J are TRBV11-2 and TRBJ2-1; no definite D call. Germline V gene lookup returns CDR1 SGHAT and CDR2 FQNNGV. Trimming took 0 bases from V and 7 from J, leaving 16 bases between them. The CDR3 totals 16 residues. The CDR3 region has the DNA TGTGCCAGCAGCTTAGAGGGCAGGCCACCTTGGAATGAGCAGTTCTTC. It codes for CASSLEGRPPWNEQFF.

The V gene is TRBV6-1, the J gene TRBJ1-1; the match to TRBD1 covers 7 bases. Trimming removed 0 bases from V and 0 bases from J; junction bases left unmatched: 4. CDR1 is MNHNS, CDR2 SASEGT, per germline. The CDR3 covers 16 residues. CDR3 loop: CASSEAAGQLNTEAFF. In nucleotides, the CDR3 is TGTGCCAGCAGTGAAGCGGCGGGACAGCTGAACACTGAAGCTTTCTTT.

This chain connects TRBV5-6 to TRBJ2-7; TRBD1 matches at 10 bases. Germline trimming cut 2 bases from V and 3 bases from J; bases unmatched to any gene: 8. CDR3 size: 16 residues. From germline, CDR1 is SGHDT and CDR2 YYEEEE. In nucleotides, the CDR3 is TGTGCCAGCAGCTTAAAGACCGGGACAGGGGACTACGAGCAGTACTTC. The encoded protein is CASSLKTGTGDYEQYF.

The chain employs TRBV5-1 and TRBJ2-3, with 15 positions matching TRBD2. CDR3 size: 18 residues. Germline trimming cut 4 bases from V and 2 bases from J; bases unmatched to any gene: 8. Germline V gene lookup returns CDR1 SGHRS and CDR2 YFSETQ. The CDR3 region is CASSPGLAGGDPTDTQYF. The CDR3 nucleotides are TGCGCCAGCAGCCCCGGACTAGCGGGGGGGGACCCCACAGATACGCAGTATTTT.

The chain couples TRBV29-1 to TRBJ2-2, with a tentative D call TRBD2 (7 bases). V was trimmed by 8 bases and J by 2 bases, leaving 18 bases between them. CDR3 length: 15 amino acids. Germline CDR1 is SQVTM and CDR2 is ANQGSEA. The CDR3, as DNA: TGCAGCACGGGTGGCGCGGGGGCAAACACCGGGGAGCTGTTTTTT. Amino acids: CSTGGAGANTGELFF.